A selection of T cell receptor beta chains follows, all from one sample in a study of cytomegalovirus exposure and HLA in healthy donors. This table comes from immunoSEQ multiplex PCR, and its TCRdb copy is limited to in-frame clones, with some not included. The sample yields approximately 100,000 clones, 71% seen once. The sequenced sample was PBMCs. All receptors derive from a female donor in good health and CMV-seronegative. The CDR3 runs from the conserved cysteine through the conserved F or W. D genes are given only for firm matches. Rows give clone size only sometimes, using once, few, many, or a class for an expanded clone.

v_gene	abundance	j_gene	len	d_gene	CDR3aa	CDR3nt
TRBV27	few	TRBJ2-2	18	TRBD2	CASSSSGRAPFNTGELFF	TGTGCCAGCAGTTCTAGCGGGAGGGCCCCTTTTAACACCGGGGAGCTGTTTTTT
TRBV4-2	.	TRBJ1-1	14	.	CASRFLLETGEAFF	TGTGCCAGCAGATTCTTGCTCGAGACGGGTGAAGCTTTCTTT
TRBV28	.	TRBJ2-1	13	.	CASSLPTYNEQFF	TGTGCCAGCAGTTTACCAACCTACAATGAGCAGTTCTTC
TRBV2	.	TRBJ2-3	14	.	CASSDQIAVAGLRF	TGTGCCAGCAGTGATCAAATAGCGGTGGCAGGTCTAAGGTTT
TRBV5-1	.	TRBJ2-7	15	TRBD2	CASSPGTSETYEQYF	TGCGCCAGCAGCCCCGGGACTAGCGAAACCTACGAGCAGTACTTC
TRBV30	.	TRBJ2-5	13	.	CAWSVRVRETQYF	TGTGCCTGGAGTGTACGGGTTCGGGAGACCCAGTACTTC
TRBV29-1	.	TRBJ2-1	13	TRBD2	CSVGLAVGNEQFF	TGCAGCGTCGGACTAGCGGTAGGGAATGAGCAGTTCTTC
TRBV15	.	TRBJ2-7	16	TRBD1	CATSREITGQGYEQYF	TGTGCCACCAGCAGAGAAATCACGGGACAGGGCTACGAGCAGTACTTC
TRBV11-3	.	TRBJ2-3	15	.	CASSLGGPRTDTQYF	TGTGCCAGCAGCTTAGGAGGGCCCCGCACAGATACGCAGTATTTT
TRBV6-5	.	TRBJ2-1	15	TRBD1	CASSYGRGPYNEQFF	TGTGCCAGCAGTTACGGTAGGGGGCCCTACAATGAGCAGTTCTTC
TRBV27	.	TRBJ2-1	15	TRBD1	CASSGTGGPLNEQFF	TGTGCCAGCAGCGGGACAGGGGGACCACTCAATGAGCAGTTCTTC
TRBV19	once	TRBJ2-6	15	.	CASSMRESGANVLTF	TGTGCCAGTAGTATGCGGGAATCTGGGGCCAACGTCCTGACTTTC
TRBV30	.	TRBJ2-7	14	TRBD1	CACGGQDHSYEQYF	TGTGCCTGCGGGGGACAGGATCACTCCTACGAGCAGTACTTC
TRBV6-5	once	TRBJ2-5	15	TRBD1	CASSLTGGGQETQYF	TGTGCCAGCAGTTTGACAGGGGGTGGCCAAGAGACCCAGTACTTC
TRBV4-1	.	TRBJ2-2	12	.	CASSFQTGELFF	TGCGCCAGCAGCTTCCAGACCGGGGAGCTGTTTTTT
TRBV7-9	.	TRBJ2-7	17	TRBD2	CASSLATLGTSGYEQYF	TGTGCCAGCAGCTTAGCGACCCTCGGGACTAGCGGCTACGAGCAGTACTTC
TRBV7-9	.	TRBJ2-7	12	.	CASSGLSYEQYF	TGTGCCAGCAGCGGACTCTCCTACGAGCAGTACTTC
TRBV28	.	TRBJ2-3	15	.	CASTPDGGGRDTQYF	TGTGCCAGCACCCCGGACGGAGGAGGTAGGGATACGCAGTATTTT
TRBV7-9	.	TRBJ1-2	14	.	CASSLAPENYGYTF	TGTGCCAGCAGCTTAGCCCCCGAGAACTATGGCTACACCTTC
TRBV6-5	.	TRBJ2-7	12	TRBD1	CAASTGGYEQYF	TGTGCCGCATCGACAGGGGGCTACGAGCAGTACTTC
TRBV19	.	TRBJ2-7	15	.	CASSIASVVISEQYF	TGTGCCAGTAGTATAGCCTCGGTGGTTATTAGCGAGCAGTACTTC
TRBV6-5	.	TRBJ2-7	11	TRBD2	CASRTGGEQYF	TGTGCCAGCAGGACGGGAGGGGAGCAGTACTTC
TRBV12-2	.	TRBJ2-1	18	.	CASRSTTLTGQGYNEQFF	TGTGCAAGTCGCTCTACAACACTTACGGGACAGGGTTACAATGAGCAGTTCTTC
TRBV30	.	TRBJ1-1	14	.	CAWSPLRANTEAFF	TGTGCCTGGAGCCCCCTCAGGGCGAACACTGAAGCTTTCTTT
TRBV16	.	TRBJ2-7	13	.	CASSQRGWYEQYF	TGTGCCAGCAGCCAACGAGGGTGGTACGAGCAGTACTTC
TRBV9	.	TRBJ1-2	12	.	CASSPPGLDTYF	TGTGCCAGCAGCCCCCCCGGGCTGGACACCTACTTC